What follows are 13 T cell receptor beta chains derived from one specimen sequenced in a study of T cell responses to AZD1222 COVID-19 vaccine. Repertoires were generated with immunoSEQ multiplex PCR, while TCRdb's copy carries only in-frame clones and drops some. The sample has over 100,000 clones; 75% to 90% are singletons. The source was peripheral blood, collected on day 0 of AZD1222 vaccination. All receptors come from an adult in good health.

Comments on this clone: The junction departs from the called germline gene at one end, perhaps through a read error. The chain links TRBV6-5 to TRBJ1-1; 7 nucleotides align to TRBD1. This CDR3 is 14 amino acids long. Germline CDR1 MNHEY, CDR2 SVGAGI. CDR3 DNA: TGTGCCAGCAGAAAGACAGGGTATCCTCCTGAGGCTTTCTTT. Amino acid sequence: CASRKTGYPPEAFF.

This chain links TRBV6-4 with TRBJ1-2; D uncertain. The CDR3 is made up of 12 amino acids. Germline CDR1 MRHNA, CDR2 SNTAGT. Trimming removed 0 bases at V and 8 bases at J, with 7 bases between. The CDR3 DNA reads TGTGCCAGCAGTGACTCTTTGGGCGGCTACACCTTC. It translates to CASSDSLGGYTF.

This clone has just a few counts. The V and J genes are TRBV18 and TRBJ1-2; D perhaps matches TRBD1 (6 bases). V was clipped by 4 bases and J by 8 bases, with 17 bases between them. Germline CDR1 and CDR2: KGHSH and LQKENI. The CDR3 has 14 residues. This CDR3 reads CASSQPLQGAGYTF. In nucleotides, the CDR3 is TGTGCCAGCTCACAACCCCTACAGGGAGCCGGCTACACCTTC.

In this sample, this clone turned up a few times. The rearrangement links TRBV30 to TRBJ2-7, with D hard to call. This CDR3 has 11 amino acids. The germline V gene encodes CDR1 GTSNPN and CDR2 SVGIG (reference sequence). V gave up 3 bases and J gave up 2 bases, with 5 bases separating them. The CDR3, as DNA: TGTGCCTGGAGCAGAACCTACGAGCAGTACTTC. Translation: CAWSRTYEQYF.

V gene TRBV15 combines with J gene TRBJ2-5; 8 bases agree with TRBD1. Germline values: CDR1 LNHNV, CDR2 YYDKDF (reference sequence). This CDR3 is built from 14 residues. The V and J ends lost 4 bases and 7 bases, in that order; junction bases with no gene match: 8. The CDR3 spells CATSILQGVGTQYF. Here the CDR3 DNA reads TGTGCCACCAGCATCCTACAGGGGGTCGGGACCCAGTACTTC.

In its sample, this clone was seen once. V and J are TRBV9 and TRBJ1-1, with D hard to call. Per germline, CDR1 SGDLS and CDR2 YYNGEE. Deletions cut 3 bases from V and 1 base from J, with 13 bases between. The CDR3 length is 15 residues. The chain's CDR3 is CASSGPPGKNTEAFF. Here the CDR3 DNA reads TGTGCCAGCAGCGGGCCCCCCGGAAAGAACACTGAAGCTTTCTTT.

In nucleotides, the CDR3 is TGCAGCGTTGAAGACCTTAGCGGGGGGGACACCGGGGAGCTGTTTTTT. As protein: CSVEDLSGGDTGELFF. The genes are TRBV29-1 and TRBJ2-2; 11 positions agree with TRBD2. CDR3 size: 16 residues. Germline V CDR1 and CDR2: SQVTM, ANQGSEA. Trimming at V came to 0 bases and at J to 3 bases, leaving 3 bases not matched to a gene.

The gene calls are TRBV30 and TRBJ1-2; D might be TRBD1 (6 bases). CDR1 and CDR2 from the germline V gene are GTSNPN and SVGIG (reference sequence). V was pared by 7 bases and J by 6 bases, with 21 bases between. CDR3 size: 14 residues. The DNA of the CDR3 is TGTGCCTCAAATCCCACAGGGATAGAAGATGGCTACACCTTC. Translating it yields CASNPTGIEDGYTF.

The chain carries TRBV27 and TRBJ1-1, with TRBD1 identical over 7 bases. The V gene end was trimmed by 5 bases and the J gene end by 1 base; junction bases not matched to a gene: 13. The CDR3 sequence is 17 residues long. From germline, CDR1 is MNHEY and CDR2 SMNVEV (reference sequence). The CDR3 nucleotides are TGTGCCAGCAGTCCCTACTCGGGACAGACCCAGAACACTGAAGCTTTCTTT. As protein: CASSPYSGQTQNTEAFF.

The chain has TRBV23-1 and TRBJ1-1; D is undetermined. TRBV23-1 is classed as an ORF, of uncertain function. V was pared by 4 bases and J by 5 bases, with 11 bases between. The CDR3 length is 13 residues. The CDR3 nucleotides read TGCGCCAGCAGTCGGAAACCTACGACTGAAGCTTTCTTT. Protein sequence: CASSRKPTTEAFF.

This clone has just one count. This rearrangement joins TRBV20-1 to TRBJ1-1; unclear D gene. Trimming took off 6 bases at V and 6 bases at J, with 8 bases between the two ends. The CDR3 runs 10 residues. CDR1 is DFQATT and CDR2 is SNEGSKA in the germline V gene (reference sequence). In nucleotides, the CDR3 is TGCAGTGCCCGGTCCGCTGAAGCTTTCTTT. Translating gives CSARSAEAFF.

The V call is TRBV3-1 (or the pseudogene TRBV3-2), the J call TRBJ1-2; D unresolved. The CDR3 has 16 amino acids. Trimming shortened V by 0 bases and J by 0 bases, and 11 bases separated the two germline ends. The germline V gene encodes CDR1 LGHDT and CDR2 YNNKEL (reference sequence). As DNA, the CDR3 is TGTGCCAGCAGCCAAGATTTAACTCATCCTAACTATGGCTACACCTTC. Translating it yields CASSQDLTHPNYGYTF.

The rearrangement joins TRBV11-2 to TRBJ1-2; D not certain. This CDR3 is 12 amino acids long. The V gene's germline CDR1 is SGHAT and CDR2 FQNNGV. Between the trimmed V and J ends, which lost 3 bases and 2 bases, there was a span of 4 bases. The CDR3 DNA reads TGTGCCAGCAGCTTGGAGAACTATGGCTACACCTTC. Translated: CASSLENYGYTF.